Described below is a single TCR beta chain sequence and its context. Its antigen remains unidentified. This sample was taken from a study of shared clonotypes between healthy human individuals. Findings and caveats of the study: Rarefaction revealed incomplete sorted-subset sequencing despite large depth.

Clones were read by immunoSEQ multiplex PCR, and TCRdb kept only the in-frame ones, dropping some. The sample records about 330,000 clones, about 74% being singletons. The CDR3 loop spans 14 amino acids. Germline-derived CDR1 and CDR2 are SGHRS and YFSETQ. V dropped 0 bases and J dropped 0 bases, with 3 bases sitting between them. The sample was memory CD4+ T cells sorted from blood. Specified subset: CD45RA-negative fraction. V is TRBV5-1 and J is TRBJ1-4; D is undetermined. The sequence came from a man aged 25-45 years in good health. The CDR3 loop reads CASSLGATNEKLFF. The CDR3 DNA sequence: TGCGCCAGCAGCTTGGGTGCAACTAATGAAAAACTGTTTTTT.